The clone carrying this T cell receptor (beta chain) was seen only once. What it binds is not known. Healthy bone marrow donors made up the donor group. The sample belongs to a study of cytomegalovirus exposure and HLA in healthy donors. Study-level points and caveats: Later on, a genetic analysis was performed. It linked a missense variant in DCLRE1C with V- and J-gene trimming of TCR beta.

The CDR3 runs to 15 residues. Germline CDR1 is SGDLS and CDR2 is YYNGEE. V shed 1 base and J 2 bases; nucleotides not matched to a gene: 5. 13 Jbeta primers and 60 Vbeta primers were used for the PCR. Original processing methods: A later analysis counted tens of millions of unique TCR beta chains, around 10 million shared. Some clones are missing from TCRdb's copy, which holds only in-frame ones; the method was immunoSEQ multiplex PCR. The DNA gave D and trimming, while V, J and clone size come from that table. The sample holds 110,000 or so clones, around 82% seen once. The chain recombines TRBV9 with TRBJ2-5; 7 positions match TRBD2. This TCR was recovered from a woman aged 25 to 39 in good health and CMV-seropositive. Sequenced material: PBMCs. The DNA for the CDR3 is TGTGCCAGCAGCGTAAGCGGGGACTCTCAAGAGACCCAGTACTTC. Encoded protein: CASSVSGDSQETQYF.